The 9 T cell receptor beta chains reported below all come from one sample, sequenced in a study of T-cell reconstitution after alpha-beta-depleted transplantation in children. Unique molecular identifiers were used to barcode this TCRbeta library. TCRdb re-called the PCR reads through MiXCR, storing one row per CDR3 protein. The data show 300,000 to 400,000 distinct CDR3 sequences, roughly 16% seen once. The material was PBMCs, mostly from graft donor cells, obtained 360 days after TCRalphabeta/CD19-depleted stem cell transplant. The receptors originated from a male patient aged 2 to 9 who had a stem cell transplant for acute lymphoblastic leukemia, so the T cells may come from the graft donor.

The J gene is TRBJ2-5, the V gene TRBV6-2 or TRBV6-3; the match to TRBD2 covers 9 bases. The CDR3 is 16 amino acids. Germline V gene data show CDR1 as MNHEY and CDR2 as SVGEGT. Unmatched junction bases numbered 14, after V lost 5 bases and J lost 7 bases. The CDR3 protein is CASSRDGASGTRTQYF. CDR3 DNA sequence: TGTGCCAGCAGTCGGGATGGGGCTAGCGGGACGAGGACCCAGTACTTC.

This clonotype was observed many times. The chain combines TRBV28 with TRBJ2-7; D is possibly TRBD2 (6 bases). The ends were cut back, 4 bases at V and 0 bases at J, with 22 bases in the middle. Germline CDR1 MDHEN, CDR2 SYDVKM. This CDR3 is 18 amino acids long. Here the CDR3 reads CASSSTGTYVTHSYEQYF. CDR3 DNA: TGTGCCAGCAGTTCGACCGGGACTTATGTCACCCACTCCTACGAGCAGTACTTC.

V usage is TRBV19 and J usage is TRBJ2-1; D call uncertain. Germline V gives CDR1 LNHDA, CDR2 SQIVND (reference sequence). This CDR3 has 15 residues. V lost 7 bases to trimming and J lost 6 bases, with 19 bases between them. In DNA form, the CDR3 reads TGTGCCAGTAACCAAAGGGTCTCTTTTGCCAATGAGCAGTTCTTC. It is translated as CASNQRVSFANEQFF. Drawing the rest from reference TRBV19 and TRBJ2-1, the complete variable domain is DGGITQSPKYLFRKEGQNVTLSCEQNLNHDAMYWYRQDPGQGLRLIYYSQIVNDFQKGDIAEGYSVSREKKESFPLTVTSAQKNPTAFYLCASNQRVSFANEQFFGPGTRLTVL.

A few counts support this clonotype. The CDR3 DNA follows: TGTGCCAGCAGGCAAGCACCGGGACAGCGGAACACTGAAGCTTTCTTT. It encodes CASRQAPGQRNTEAFF. The V call is TRBV28, the J call TRBJ1-1; 7 nucleotides align to TRBD1. V trimming: 6 bases; J trimming: 1 base; junction bases outside the gene matches: 11. There are 16 residues in the CDR3. Germline loops: CDR1 MDHEN, CDR2 SYDVKM.

This clonotype was counted only a few times. This rearrangement joins TRBV29-1 to TRBJ2-1, with 7 bases identical to TRBD2. The CDR3 extends over 15 amino acids. Per the germline V gene, CDR1 is SQVTM and CDR2 is ANQGSEA. The V and J ends lost 3 bases and 2 bases, in that order; junction bases with no gene match: 7. The CDR3 DNA reads TGCAGCGTTGAGGAGGGGAGGGGACCCTACAATGAGCAGTTCTTC. Encoded protein: CSVEEGRGPYNEQFF.

This clonotype was counted between two and nine times. This CDR3 is CASSPTASSYNSPLHF. The CDR3, as DNA: TGTGCCAGCAGCCCGACAGCTAGCTCCTATAATTCACCCCTCCACTTT. The rearrangement uses TRBV2 and TRBJ1-6; TRBD1 is a possible D gene (5 bases). Deletions cut 6 bases from V and 0 bases from J, with 12 bases between. In germline, CDR1 is SNHLY, CDR2 FYNNEI. The CDR3 totals 16 residues.

In its sample, this clonotype was seen a few times. V and J are TRBV6-5 and TRBJ2-3; D gene ambiguous. Trimming shortened V by 0 bases and J by 4 bases, and 17 bases separated the two germline ends. The germline CDR1 and CDR2 sequences are MNHEY and SVGAGI. The CDR3 totals 17 residues. CDR3 region: CASSYSVITTSADTQYF. The CDR3 region has the DNA TGTGCCAGCAGTTACTCGGTGATCACGACAAGTGCAGATACGCAGTATTTT.

V and J are TRBV2 and TRBJ2-1; D uncertain. Trimming took 4 bases from V and 4 from J, leaving 11 bases between them. This CDR3 is 14 amino acids long. Germline CDR1 SNHLY, CDR2 FYNNEI. The CDR3 DNA reads as TGTGCCAGCAGTGTCCTGACCACTTACAATGAGCAGTTCTTC. Protein product: CASSVLTTYNEQFF.

This sequence joins TRBV10-3 and TRBJ2-2; D gene unclear. Trimming took 9 bases from V and 0 from J, leaving 11 bases between them. CDR3 size: 14 residues. The germline V gene has CDR1 ENHRY and CDR2 SYGVKD. The CDR3 coding sequence is TGTGCCATAAGTCAAGTCCCGAACACCGGGGAGCTGTTTTTT. It codes for CAISQVPNTGELFF.